This T cell receptor beta chain was sequenced in a study of blood T cell repertoires in COVID-19. This table comes from immunoSEQ multiplex PCR, and its TCRdb copy is limited to in-frame clones, with some not included. The sample has roughly 200,000 clones, just under 80% seen once. Deletions cut 1 base from V and 4 bases from J, with 14 bases between. This CDR3 region has 15 residues. In germline, CDR1 is MGHRA, CDR2 YSYEKL. The chain joins TRBV4-1 to TRBJ2-7; no clear D gene. The specimen sequenced was peripheral blood. The source of this sequence is an elderly woman with active or convalescent COVID-19. CDR3 DNA sequence: TGCGCCAGCAGCCAAGTACTCTCGTCGGTTTACGAGCAGTACTTC. Its translation: CASSQVLSSVYEQYF.